Listed here are 31 T cell receptor beta chains from one sample, sequenced in a study of CXCR3-negative and CXCR3-positive naive CD8 T cells. Each TRB cDNA library was prepared by 5' RACE (with UMI labels). TCRdb reprocessed the 5' RACE reads, with one entry per CDR3 protein and no DNA. Here the sample table reports approximately 56,000 distinct CDR3 sequences. Sequenced sample: memory CD8+ T cells from blood. Source of these receptors: a human donor in good health. Some clones in this sample may be carry-over from other donors' samples.

The chain combines TRBV5-1 with TRBJ2-7. The CDR3 is 11 residues long. From germline, CDR1 is SGHRS and CDR2 YFSETQ. CDR3 amino acids: CASSLYYEQYF.

This chain connects TRBV6-2 or TRBV6-3 to TRBJ2-1; no DNA is available, so the TRBD1 call from TCRdb remains unchecked. Germline CDR1 and CDR2: MNHEY and SVGEGT. CDR3 length equals 14 residues. CDR3 amino acids: CASSYAAGVNEQFF.

V usage is TRBV20-1 and J usage is TRBJ1-1. The CDR3 sequence is 14 residues long. The V gene's germline CDR1 is DFQATT and CDR2 SNEGSKA (reference sequence). The CDR3 sequence is CSARDWEGLTEAFF.

The chain joins TRBV29-1 to TRBJ2-1; TCRdb's D gene call, TRBD1, goes unchecked for lack of DNA. This CDR3 has 13 amino acids. Germline assignment: CDR1 SQVTM and CDR2 ANQGSEA. CDR3 in amino acids: CSVRGGSYNEQFF.

The chain is built from TRBV28 and TRBJ2-3; the D call from TCRdb, TRBD1, cannot be confirmed without DNA. In germline, CDR1 is MDHEN, CDR2 SYDVKM. The length of the CDR3 is 15 residues. This chain's CDR3 is CASSLAGTSTDTQYF.

The CDR3 loop is CASSQDRTSGRGETQYF. The chain is built from TRBV3-1 and TRBJ2-5; TCRdb names TRBD2, which stays unverified in the absence of DNA. Germline loops: CDR1 LGHDT, CDR2 YNNKEL (reference sequence). CDR3 length equals 17 residues.

The CDR3 sequence: CASSYAGYNEQFF. This chain uses TRBV5-1 with TRBJ2-1. The CDR3 totals 13 residues. Germline CDR1 and CDR2: SGHRS and YFSETQ. The full variable domain, in which reference TRBV5-1 and TRBJ2-1 provide the parts outside the CDR3, is KAGVTQTPRYLIKTRGQQVTLSCSPISGHRSVSWYQQTPGQGLQFLFEYFSETQRNKGNFPGRFSGRQFSNSRSEMNVSTLELGDSALYLCASSYAGYNEQFFGPGTRLTVL.

The chain has TRBV29-1 and TRBJ2-2; TCRdb's assignment of TRBD1 cannot be checked, as there is no DNA. The CDR3 runs to 14 residues. The germline V gene encodes CDR1 SQVTM and CDR2 ANQGSEA. This CDR3 reads CSVAGTGNTGELFF.

The rearrangement joins TRBV30 to TRBJ1-2; the D gene TCRdb calls, TRBD1, cannot be checked with no DNA. The germline gives CDR1 GTSNPN, CDR2 SVGIG (reference sequence). This CDR3 spans 12 amino acids. The CDR3 sequence: CAWMVLGAGYTF.

This rearrangement joins TRBV21-1 to TRBJ2-2; TCRdb gives TRBD1 as the D gene, but with no DNA this cannot be confirmed. TRBV21-1 is a pseudogene. The CDR3 extends over 14 amino acids. CDR3 loop: CASSKPGSTGELFF.

The rearrangement links TRBV28 to TRBJ2-1; the TRBD2 assignment by TCRdb is unverifiable without DNA. This CDR3 contains 16 residues. Germline-derived CDR1 and CDR2 are MDHEN and SYDVKM. CDR3 in amino acids: CASSLRGGGSYNEQFF.

The V call is TRBV20-1, the J call TRBJ2-5; the D gene TCRdb calls, TRBD1, cannot be checked with no DNA. Germline-derived CDR1 and CDR2 are DFQATT and SNEGSKA (reference sequence). There are 14 residues in the CDR3. The CDR3 sequence is CSASAGDPGETQYF.

The rearrangement links TRBV30 to TRBJ2-7; there is no DNA to check the TCRdb D call of TRBD1. CDR1 and CDR2 from the germline V gene are GTSNPN and SVGIG (reference sequence). CDR3 length: 14 residues. The CDR3 is CAWRETGSHWEQYF.

The CDR3 loop reads CASSSRLGDTEAFF. This rearrangement joins TRBV11-3 to TRBJ1-1; TCRdb lists TRBD1, though no DNA is available to test this call. This CDR3 contains 14 residues. Germline V gives CDR1 SGHNT, CDR2 YENEEA.

V gene TRBV10-1 combines with J gene TRBJ2-1; TCRdb names TRBD2, which stays unverified in the absence of DNA. This CDR3 region has 20 residues. Germline CDR1 reads WNHNN; CDR2 reads SYGVQD (reference sequence). The CDR3 protein is CASSESQGLAGNVSYNEQFF.

This rearrangement joins TRBV7-2 to TRBJ1-5. The CDR3 consists of 19 residues. In germline, CDR1 is SGHTA, CDR2 FQGNSA. CDR3 region: CASSWDGEGGPYSNQPQHF.

The genes are TRBV28 and TRBJ2-7; TCRdb lists TRBD1, though no DNA is available to test this call. The CDR3 is made up of 14 amino acids. From germline, CDR1 is MDHEN and CDR2 SYDVKM. CDR3 amino acids: CASRPGTPSYEQYF.

This sequence joins TRBV29-1 and TRBJ1-2. This CDR3 region has 13 residues. The germline CDR1 and CDR2 sequences are SQVTM and ANQGSEA. The chain's CDR3 is CSATSQETYGYTF.

CDR3 residues: CASSLYGTYEQYF. This chain links TRBV5-1 with TRBJ2-7; TCRdb's D call, TRBD1, is unchecked because there is no DNA. CDR1 and CDR2 from the germline V gene are SGHRS and YFSETQ. This CDR3 contains 13 residues.

This chain uses TRBV29-1 with TRBJ2-3; TCRdb designates TRBD1, a call that cannot be tested without DNA. CDR3 size: 15 residues. CDR1 and CDR2 (germline): SQVTM, ANQGSEA. CDR3 region: CSVERLGSGGDTQYF.

The chain employs TRBV9 and TRBJ2-3; the D gene TCRdb calls, TRBD1, cannot be checked with no DNA. CDR1 SGDLS and CDR2 YYNGEE come from the germline V gene. The length of the CDR3 is 19 residues. The CDR3 is CASSVPRGGLVLHTDTQYF.

The chain joins TRBV13 to TRBJ2-1; the D gene TCRdb calls, TRBD1, cannot be checked with no DNA. Germline V lookup: CDR1 PRHDT, CDR2 FYEKMQ (reference sequence). The CDR3 loop spans 14 amino acids. The CDR3 reads CASSPDARGNEQFF.

The chain carries TRBV5-1 and TRBJ1-1. The CDR3 has 12 amino acids. Germline V lookup: CDR1 SGHRS, CDR2 YFSETQ. The CDR3 here is CASSPDSTGAFF.

V and J are TRBV19 and TRBJ2-1. CDR1 LNHDA and CDR2 SQIVND come from the germline V gene (reference sequence). The length of the CDR3 is 13 residues. The chain's CDR3 is CASSIITANEQFF.

J is TRBJ2-1 and V is TRBV3-1; TCRdb reports TRBD2, a call that lacks DNA to check it against. This CDR3 spans 19 amino acids. Germline V gives CDR1 LGHDT, CDR2 YNNKEL (reference sequence). The CDR3 here is CASSQWAEGCSGRAYEQFF.

The V gene is TRBV28, the J gene TRBJ2-7; TCRdb gives TRBD1 as the D gene, but with no DNA this cannot be confirmed. The CDR3 consists of 14 residues. Germline values: CDR1 MDHEN, CDR2 SYDVKM. The chain's CDR3 is CASSDLDSRYEQYF. Full variable domain (remainder filled in from reference TRBV28 and TRBJ2-7): DVKVTQSSRYLVKRTGEKVFLECVQDMDHENMFWYRQDPGLGLRLIYFSYDVKMKEKGDIPEGYSVSREKKERFSLILESASTNQTSMYLCASSDLDSRYEQYFGPGTRLTVT.

The chain has TRBV14 and TRBJ2-3. Germline V gene lookup returns CDR1 SGHDN and CDR2 FVKESK. The CDR3 extends over 16 amino acids. CDR3 loop: CASSQDPRTSSDTQYF.

V gene TRBV3-1 combines with J gene TRBJ1-5. Germline lookup yields CDR1 LGHDT and CDR2 YNNKEL (reference sequence). This CDR3 comprises 16 residues. The CDR3 sequence: CASSPRGKAYDQPQHF.

The gene calls are TRBV6-5 and TRBJ2-1. Germline V lookup: CDR1 MNHEY, CDR2 SVGAGI. The CDR3 length is 13 residues. CDR3 sequence: CASSNTLNNEQFF.

CDR3 sequence: CSVRTVDGGYTF. The gene calls are TRBV29-1 and TRBJ1-2; the D call from TCRdb, TRBD1, cannot be confirmed without DNA. From germline, CDR1 is SQVTM and CDR2 ANQGSEA. This CDR3 is built from 12 residues.

The chain recombines TRBV6-6 with TRBJ2-7; with no DNA, the TCRdb D assignment of TRBD1 cannot be verified. The CDR3 is 13 amino acids. Germline V lookup: CDR1 MNHNY, CDR2 SVGAGI (reference sequence). Here the CDR3 reads CASSPLGGTEQYF.